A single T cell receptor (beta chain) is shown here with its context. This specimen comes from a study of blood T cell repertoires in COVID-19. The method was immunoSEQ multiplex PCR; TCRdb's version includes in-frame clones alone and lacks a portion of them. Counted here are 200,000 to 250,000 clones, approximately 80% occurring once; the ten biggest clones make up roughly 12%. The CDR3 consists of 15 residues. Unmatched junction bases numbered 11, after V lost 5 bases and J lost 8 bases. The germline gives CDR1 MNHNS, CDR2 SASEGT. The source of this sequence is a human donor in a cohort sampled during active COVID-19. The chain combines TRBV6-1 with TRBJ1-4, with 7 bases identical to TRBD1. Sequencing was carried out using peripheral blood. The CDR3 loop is CASSWTGDKGEKLFF. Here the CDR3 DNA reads TGTGCCAGCAGTTGGACAGGCGACAAAGGAGAAAAACTGTTTTTT.